The 30 T cell receptor beta chains presented below share a single source sample, sequenced in a study of early T cells in non-severe SARS-CoV-2 infection. One entry per CDR3 protein results from TCRdb running MiXCR on the 5' RACE reads. The table includes tens of thousands of distinct CDR3 sequences, about 9% detected once. The sample taken for sequencing was whole blood. The receptors derive from an adult who was a healthcare worker with PCR-confirmed SARS-CoV-2 infection or an uninfected control (not recorded which).

This clonotype was picked up many times. The rearrangement uses TRBV6-6 and TRBJ1-5; D gene ambiguous. V dropped 3 bases and J dropped 4 bases, with 4 bases sitting between them. The CDR3 contains 12 residues. Germline V gene lookup returns CDR1 MNHNY and CDR2 SVGAGI (reference sequence). In DNA, the CDR3 is TGTGCCAGCAGTTATCAAAATCAGCCCCAGCATTTT. It codes for CASSYQNQPQHF.

This clonotype was found many times. This sequence joins TRBV12-3 or TRBV12-4 and TRBJ2-6; unclear D gene. CDR3 size: 16 residues. Trimming removed 5 bases at V and 2 bases at J, with 13 bases between. The CDR3 nucleotides are TGTGCCAGCAGTCCCGAAGGCCGGCCTGGGGCCAACGTCCTGACTTTC. Amino acids: CASSPEGRPGANVLTF.

This clonotype was observed at least ten times. The chain carries TRBV20-1 and TRBJ2-7, with D perhaps matching TRBD1 (6 bases). CDR1 is DFQATT, CDR2 SNEGSKA, per germline (reference sequence). With 3 bases removed from V and 4 bases from J, the gap between germline ends came to 13 bases. There are 13 residues in the CDR3. The CDR3 nucleotides are TGCAGTGCTAGTGGGCCAGGGGAATACGAGCAGTACTTC. Its translation: CSASGPGEYEQYF.

The chain joins TRBV19 to TRBJ2-7; 8 nucleotides agree with TRBD2. V lost 4 bases, J lost 0 bases, and 5 bases stayed unmatched. The germline CDR1 and CDR2 sequences are LNHDA and SQIVND (reference sequence). CDR3 size: 15 residues. The chain's CDR3 is CASSNLAGVSYEQYF. In DNA form, the CDR3 reads TGTGCCAGTAGTAATCTAGCGGGCGTCTCCTACGAGCAGTACTTC.

The chain couples TRBV9 to TRBJ2-7; D is uncertain. Trimming cost V 3 bases and J 2 bases, with 9 bases left between them. The CDR3 is made up of 13 amino acids. Germline-derived CDR1 and CDR2 are SGDLS and YYNGEE. The CDR3 region has the DNA TGTGCCAGCAGCGCCGGCTCCACCTACGAGCAGTACTTC. It encodes CASSAGSTYEQYF. The entire variable domain, with the rest obtained from reference TRBV9 and TRBJ2-7, is as follows: DSGVTQTPKHLITATGQRVTLRCSPRSGDLSVYWYQQSLDQGLQFLIQYYNGEERAKGNILERFSAQQFPDLHSELNLSSLELGDSALYFCASSAGSTYEQYFGPGTRLTVT.

This clonotype was seen repeatedly, ten times or more. CDR3 region: CASSPPGQLDTQYF. The CDR3, as DNA: TGTGCCAGCAGTCCCCCTGGACAGTTAGATACGCAGTATTTT. This sequence joins TRBV9 and TRBJ2-3, with D possibly TRBD1 on 6 matching bases. The CDR3 has 14 amino acids. V was pared by 5 bases and J by 5 bases, with 15 bases between. In germline, CDR1 is SGDLS, CDR2 YYNGEE. Variable domain in full (rest from reference TRBV9 and TRBJ2-3): DSGVTQTPKHLITATGQRVTLRCSPRSGDLSVYWYQQSLDQGLQFLIQYYNGEERAKGNILERFSAQQFPDLHSELNLSSLELGDSALYFCASSPPGQLDTQYFGPGTRLTVL.

This clonotype was seen a few times. CDR3 nucleotides: TGTGCCAGCAGCAACAACGGACTAGCGGACTCCTACGAGCAGTACTTC. It is translated as CASSNNGLADSYEQYF. The chain couples TRBV3-1 to TRBJ2-7, with 10 bases identical to TRBD2. The junction had 7 bases not matched to a gene; V was cut back by 5 bases and J by 0 bases. The CDR3 has 16 residues. The germline gives CDR1 LGHDT, CDR2 YNNKEL (reference sequence).

The V call is TRBV5-4, the J call TRBJ2-1; D gene uncertain. This CDR3 region has 15 residues. CDR1 and CDR2 from the germline V gene are SGHNT and YYREEE (reference sequence). V lost 2 bases, J lost 3 bases, and 12 bases lay in between. CDR3: CASSLSSGVYNEQFF. In DNA, the CDR3 is TGTGCCAGCAGCTTATCTTCAGGAGTCTACAATGAGCAGTTCTTC.

This clonotype was recorded at least ten times. This sequence joins TRBV19 and TRBJ2-5; 7 bases align to TRBD1. Germline-derived CDR1 and CDR2 are LNHDA and SQIVND (reference sequence). This CDR3 has 13 residues. Trimming took 6 bases from V and 4 from J; bases not matched to a gene: 5. The CDR3 sequence: CASSETGPETQYF. Here the CDR3 DNA reads TGTGCCAGTAGCGAGACAGGGCCAGAGACCCAGTACTTC.

This clonotype has at least ten counts. The chain is built from TRBV13 and TRBJ1-3, with TRBD1 as a possible D gene (5 bases). There are 14 residues in the CDR3. Germline V gene data show CDR1 as PRHDT and CDR2 as FYEKMQ (reference sequence). Trimming stripped 8 bases from V and 0 bases from J, with 11 bases between. The CDR3 DNA sequence: TGTGCCAGCGGCGGGGACGTCTCTGGAAACACCATATATTTT. It encodes CASGGDVSGNTIYF.

This clonotype has ten or more counts. This chain uses TRBV6-1 with TRBJ1-4; perhaps TRBD1 as D (6 bases). This CDR3 region has 19 residues. Germline CDR1 MNHNS, CDR2 SASEGT. V lost 2 bases to trimming and J lost 4 bases, with 23 bases between them. For the CDR3, the DNA is TGTGCCAGCAGTGAACGGGAGGGAGGGACACTCGGCGGTAATGAAAAACTGTTTTTT. It codes for CASSEREGGTLGGNEKLFF.

With regard to this clonotype: This sequence may be a read error, since a much larger clone differs from it by one base. The chain is built from TRBV18 and TRBJ2-3; 10 nucleotides agree with TRBD2. Germline V gene data show CDR1 as KGHSH and CDR2 as LQKENI. The CDR3 is made up of 16 amino acids. CDR3 residues: CASSPGSGRAADMQYF. Here the CDR3 DNA reads TGTGCCAGCTCACCAGGCAGCGGGAGGGCGGCAGATATGCAGTATTTT. Complete variable domain (other parts from reference TRBV18 and TRBJ2-3): NAGVMQNPRHLVRRRGQEARLRCSPMKGHSHVYWYRQLPEEGLKFMVYLQKENIIDESGMPKERFSAEFPKEGPSILRIQQVVRGDSAAYFCASSPGSGRAADMQYFGPGTRLTVL.

Ten or more counts support this clonotype. The rearrangement links TRBV11-1 to TRBJ2-1, with D unresolved. This CDR3 has 14 amino acids. The germline CDR1 and CDR2 sequences are SGHAT and FQDESV (reference sequence). Between the trimmed V and J ends, which lost 7 bases and 5 bases, there was a span of 15 bases. CDR3 loop: CASTADASHNEQFF. CDR3 coding DNA: TGTGCCAGCACCGCTGACGCTTCCCACAATGAGCAGTTCTTC. Full variable domain (rest looked up from reference TRBV11-1 and TRBJ2-1): EAEVAQSPRYKITEKSQAVAFWCDPISGHATLYWYRQILGQGPELLVQFQDESVVDDSQLPKDRFSAERLKGVDSTLKIQPAELGDSAMYLCASTADASHNEQFFGPGTRLTVL.

This clonotype has ten or more counts. This chain joins TRBV7-9 and TRBJ2-1; TRBD2 matches 13 bases. This CDR3 is 16 amino acids long. Germline values: CDR1 SEHNR, CDR2 FQNEAQ (reference sequence). After removal of 6 bases from V and 2 bases from J, the junction contained 4 bases not matched to a gene. CDR3 sequence reads: CASRPGLAGAYNEQFF. The CDR3 nucleotides are TGTGCCAGCAGACCAGGACTAGCGGGGGCCTACAATGAGCAGTTCTTC.

This clonotype showed up many times. The chain combines TRBV29-1 with TRBJ2-2, with 7 bases that match TRBD1. The CDR3 runs 15 residues. Germline V gives CDR1 SQVTM, CDR2 ANQGSEA. V was clipped by 3 bases and J by 7 bases; unmatched bases: 11. This CDR3 reads CSVEVQGPFHGELFF. The CDR3 region has the DNA TGCAGCGTTGAGGTACAGGGGCCTTTCCACGGGGAGCTGTTTTTT.

Notes on this clonotype: The junction differs from germline at one of its ends, possibly a read error. The genes are TRBV7-3 and TRBJ2-2; no clear D gene. Germline V CDR1 and CDR2: SGHTA, FQGTGA. The CDR3 has 14 residues. CDR3 DNA: TGTTCCAGCAGCTGGAACACGGACACCGGGGAGCTGTTTTTT. Translated, it gives CSSSWNTDTGELFF.

This clonotype has ten or more counts. The chain is built from TRBV24-1 and TRBJ2-7; D might be TRBD1 or TRBD2, each matching 5 bases. Trimming shortened V by 3 bases and J by 4 bases, and 15 bases separated the two germline ends. Germline-derived CDR1 and CDR2 are KGHDR and SFDVKD. The CDR3 covers 15 residues. The CDR3 region is CATSDLRNGGYEQYF. CDR3 coding DNA: TGTGCCACCAGTGATCTGAGGAATGGGGGTTACGAGCAGTACTTC.

The rearrangement uses TRBV2 and TRBJ2-7; TRBD2 matches at 16 bases. The CDR3 is 16 residues long. V lost 4 bases and J lost 6; bases outside the gene matches: 6. CDR1 SNHLY and CDR2 FYNNEI come from the germline V gene. The CDR3 region is CASSAGLAGGIGEQYF. In DNA form, the CDR3 reads TGTGCCAGCAGTGCGGGACTAGCGGGAGGGATTGGCGAGCAGTACTTC. Together with reference TRBV2 and TRBJ2-7, the CDR3 gives the full variable domain: EPEVTQTPSHQVTQMGQEVILRCVPISNHLYFYWYRQILGQKVEFLVSFYNNEISEKSEIFDDQFSVERPDGSNFTLKIRSTKLEDSAMYFCASSAGLAGGIGEQYFGPGTRLTVT.

The V gene is TRBV20-1, the J gene TRBJ2-2; D is unresolved. In germline, CDR1 is DFQATT, CDR2 SNEGSKA (reference sequence). CDR3 length: 11 amino acids. The germline V and J ends were trimmed by 0 bases and 4 bases, with 0 bases remaining between them. The CDR3 sequence is CSARDTGELFF. CDR3 bases: TGCAGTGCTAGAGACACCGGGGAGCTGTTTTTT.

There are many counts of this clonotype. The rearrangement links TRBV5-1 to TRBJ1-2; D gene unclear. The CDR3 contains 15 residues. With 0 bases removed from V and 2 bases from J, the gap between germline ends came to 11 bases. The germline gives CDR1 SGHRS, CDR2 YFSETQ. The CDR3 nucleotides are TGCGCCAGCAGCTTGGGGGGAACCTACAACTATGGCTACACCTTC. It encodes CASSLGGTYNYGYTF.

This clonotype ranks as medium-sized. The chain is built from TRBV4-2 and TRBJ1-5; 7 nucleotides line up with TRBD1. This CDR3 comprises 15 residues. From germline, CDR1 is LGHNA and CDR2 YNFKEQ. The junction had 7 bases not matched to a gene; V was cut back by 0 bases and J by 8 bases. CDR3 in amino acids: CASSQDLSGGKPQHF. CDR3 nucleotide sequence: TGTGCCAGCAGCCAAGATTTATCAGGGGGGAAGCCCCAGCATTTT.

Note on this clonotype: One end of the junction does not line up with germline, which may come from a read error. The chain recombines TRBV6-5 with TRBJ2-7, with D unclear. This CDR3 spans 11 amino acids. Germline loops: CDR1 MNHEY, CDR2 SVGAGI. DNA of the CDR3: TGTGCCAGCAGTTACTCCAACGAGCAGTACTTC. It yields the protein CASSYSNEQYF.

This chain links TRBV4-1 with TRBJ2-2; TRBD1 matches 8 bases. This CDR3 spans 17 amino acids. V was clipped by 0 bases and J by 0 bases; unmatched bases: 3. Germline values: CDR1 MGHRA, CDR2 YSYEKL. The CDR3 sequence: CASSQDDRGPNTGELFF. The CDR3 DNA is TGCGCCAGCAGCCAAGATGACAGGGGTCCGAACACCGGGGAGCTGTTTTTT.

This sequence joins TRBV7-2 and TRBJ2-1, with 7 nucleotides matching TRBD2. The ends lost 4 bases at V and 11 bases at J; junction bases unmatched: 5. Germline CDR1 is SGHTA and CDR2 is FQGNSA. The CDR3 loop spans 12 amino acids. The CDR3 reads CASSSTSLKQFF. DNA for the CDR3: TGTGCCAGCAGCTCGACTAGCTTAAAGCAGTTCTTC.

This clonotype was counted only a few times. DNA for the CDR3: TGTGCCAGCAGCGCGGAGGGACAGGGCAGGTGGGAGCTGTTTTTT. As protein: CASSAEGQGRWELFF. The chain uses TRBV9 and TRBJ2-2; 9 bases fit TRBD1. With V trimmed by 3 bases and J by 9 bases, 9 bases remained unmatched. The CDR3 sequence is 15 residues long. Germline-derived CDR1 and CDR2 are SGDLS and YYNGEE.

This clonotype was observed a handful of times. The chain links TRBV6-1 to TRBJ1-6; D is possibly TRBD1 (5 bases). V dropped 0 bases and J dropped 10 bases, with 16 bases sitting between them. Germline CDR1 and CDR2: MNHNS and SASEGT. CDR3 length equals 16 residues. The CDR3, as DNA: TGTGCCAGCAGTGAAGCTGGGGGGATCCGAGGGTCACCCCTCCACTTT. Translating gives CASSEAGGIRGSPLHF.

This clonotype has only a few counts. This sequence joins TRBV12-3 or TRBV12-4 and TRBJ1-5, with D hard to call. Deletions cut 5 bases from V and 7 bases from J, with 12 bases between. This CDR3 is built from 13 residues. CDR3 amino acids: CASSLELEQPQHF. The CDR3 DNA reads TGTGCCAGCAGTCTGGAATTAGAGCAGCCCCAGCATTTT.

This clonotype was seen at least ten times. V is TRBV19 and J is TRBJ2-1, with unresolved D. Germline CDR1 LNHDA, CDR2 SQIVND (reference sequence). This CDR3 is 11 amino acids long. V gave up 7 bases and J gave up 7 bases, with 8 bases separating them. The DNA for the CDR3 is TGTGCCAGTAAGAGTCCAAATGAGCAGTTCTTC. Protein: CASKSPNEQFF.

The gene calls are TRBV10-2 and TRBJ2-1; the match to TRBD1 covers 9 bases. Germline V gene data show CDR1 as WSHSY and CDR2 as SAAADI. V trimming: 7 bases; J trimming: 12 bases; junction bases outside the gene matches: 19. The CDR3 runs 16 residues. CDR3 amino acids: CASTTGGAPPNSGQFF. CDR3 bases: TGCGCCAGCACCACAGGGGGCGCTCCCCCAAATAGCGGGCAGTTCTTC.

This clonotype was observed many times. The chain links TRBV18 to TRBJ2-3; D possibly corresponds to TRBD2 (6 bases). The CDR3 is made up of 14 amino acids. The germline V gene encodes CDR1 KGHSH and CDR2 LQKENI. V gave up 3 bases and J gave up 2 bases, with 9 bases separating them. This CDR3 is CASSPSGATDTQYF. CDR3 nucleotide sequence: TGTGCCAGCTCACCCTCGGGAGCCACAGATACGCAGTATTTT.